These T cell receptor beta chains were read from a single sample in a study of cytomegalovirus exposure and HLA in healthy donors. The method was immunoSEQ multiplex PCR; TCRdb's version includes in-frame clones alone and lacks a portion of them. The repertoire includes approximately 170,000 clones, roughly four fifths of them detected once, and around 1.5% sits in the top ten. The sample comprised PBMCs. These TCRs come from a man aged 40-49 years in good health and CMV-seronegative. The CDR3 runs from the conserved cysteine through the conserved F or W. A D gene is named only where the DNA matches it firmly. Part of the rows lack a size; the others show once, few, many or a class for expanded clones.

D gene	V gene	clone size	J gene	CDR3 protein	CDR3 DNA
-	TRBV6-5	-	TRBJ2-1	CASSGGTWGNEQFF	TGTGCCAGCAGTGGAGGGACTTGGGGGAATGAGCAGTTCTTC
-	TRBV27	-	TRBJ1-2	CASSPRRGGDYGYTF	TGTGCCAGCAGTCCTCGACGCGGCGGGGACTATGGCTACACCTTC
-	TRBV1	-	TRBJ2-1	CTSSQDWWAVCEQFF	TGCACCAGCAGCCAAGATTGGTGGGCCGTCTGTGAGCAGTTCTTC
TRBD1	TRBV2	-	TRBJ1-2	CASSEPQGAGGYTF	TGTGCCAGCAGTGAACCCCAGGGGGCGGGTGGCTACACCTTC
-	TRBV7-3	-	TRBJ2-1	CASSLSPGVGRNEQFF	TGTGCCAGCAGCTTAAGCCCGGGAGTCGGGAGAAATGAGCAGTTCTTC
TRBD1	TRBV2	-	TRBJ1-1	CASTRDSPAAEAFF	TGTGCCAGCACCCGGGACAGCCCGGCTGCTGAAGCTTTCTTT
TRBD1	TRBV27	-	TRBJ1-2	CASSLNWDRFVDGYTF	TGTGCCAGCAGTTTAAATTGGGACAGGTTCGTAGATGGCTACACCTTC
TRBD1	TRBV7-9	-	TRBJ1-1	CASSPSRGTGWAEAFF	TGTGCCAGCAGTCCCTCCCGCGGGACAGGGTGGGCTGAAGCTTTCTTT
-	TRBV11-2	once	TRBJ1-2	CASSLDAGTGVYGYTF	TGTGCCAGCAGCTTAGACGCAGGTACCGGGGTCTATGGCTACACCTTC
TRBD2	TRBV4-1	-	TRBJ2-3	CASSPRIAGGDTQYF	TGCGCCAGCAGCCCCCGGATAGCGGGAGGAGATACGCAGTATTTT
TRBD1	TRBV4-1	-	TRBJ1-5	CASGQGTANQPQHF	TGCGCCAGCGGCCAAGGGACAGCTAATCAGCCCCAGCATTTT
-	TRBV10-3	-	TRBJ2-5	CAISEAGRAQYF	TGTGCCATCAGTGAGGCGGGGCGGGCCCAGTACTTC
TRBD2	TRBV4-1	-	TRBJ2-1	CASSQSTSGRGEQFF	TGCGCCAGCAGCCAGTCGACTAGCGGGAGAGGTGAGCAGTTCTTC
TRBD1	TRBV27	-	TRBJ2-7	CASSLGTGGHEQYF	TGTGCCAGCAGTCTGGGGACAGGGGGTCACGAGCAGTACTTC
TRBD2	TRBV2	-	TRBJ2-3	CASLLAGASTDTQYF	TGTGCCAGCTTGCTAGCGGGCGCTAGCACAGATACGCAGTATTTT
-	TRBV28	-	TRBJ1-2	CASSSPPTANYGYTF	TGTGCCAGCAGTTCCCCCCCGACAGCTAACTATGGCTACACCTTC
-	TRBV23-1	once	TRBJ2-5	CASSHGEVDQGSTETQYF	TGCGCCAGCAGCCACGGGGAAGTAGACCAGGGGAGTACGGAGACCCAGTACTTC
TRBD1	TRBV11-2	-	TRBJ1-2	CASSLEGDREPNYGYTF	TGTGCCAGCAGCTTAGAAGGGGACAGGGAACCTAACTATGGCTACACCTTC
-	TRBV21-1	-	TRBJ2-2	CASSKVVGAGNTGELFF	-
TRBD1	TRBV19	-	TRBJ1-5	CASRSGTVSNQPQHF	TGTGCCAGTAGATCCGGGACAGTAAGCAATCAGCCCCAGCATTTT
-	TRBV30	-	TRBJ1-4	CAWSVGGVKGEKLFF	TGTGCCTGGAGTGTAGGAGGGGTAAAAGGTGAAAAACTGTTTTTT
-	TRBV2	-	TRBJ2-6	CALNSGANVLTF	TGTGCTTTAAACTCTGGGGCCAACGTCCTGACTTTC
-	TRBV5-1	-	TRBJ1-4	CASSGRGEKLFF	TGCGCCAGCAGCGGCAGGGGTGAAAAACTGTTTTTT
-	TRBV6-1	few	TRBJ1-4	CASGESGSRFF	TGTGCCAGCGGGGAATCAGGGTCCCGGTTTTTT
-	TRBV11-1	-	TRBJ2-7	CASSFGQSGEQYF	TGTGCCAGCAGCTTTGGACAGTCTGGGGAGCAGTACTTC
-	TRBV6-5	-	TRBJ1-1	CASSYTRNTEAFF	TGTGCCAGCAGTTACACAAGAAACACTGAAGCTTTCTTT
TRBD1	TRBV7-9	-	TRBJ1-6	CASSLLGTGKSPLHF	TGTGCCAGCAGCCTCTTAGGGACAGGGAAATCACCCCTCCACTTT
-	TRBV10-3	once	TRBJ1-2	CAIGLSGYSNYGYTF	TGTGCCATTGGGCTCTCAGGATACAGTAACTATGGCTACACCTTC
TRBD1	TRBV27	-	TRBJ2-7	CASSRQGAQLQYF	TGTGCCAGCAGCAGACAGGGGGCTCAGTTGCAGTACTTC
-	TRBV6-1	few	TRBJ2-7	CASSRIFGFSVF	TGTGCCAGCAGTCGCATCTTCGGGTTCAGCGTCTTC
TRBD1	TRBV6-5	-	TRBJ1-3	CASSRTGGIGNTIYF	TGTGCCAGCAGTCGAACAGGGGGAATTGGAAACACCATATATTTT
TRBD1	TRBV5-8	-	TRBJ1-6	CASSSTRDRANSPLHF	TGTGCCAGCAGCTCAACCCGGGACAGGGCTAATTCACCCCTCCACTTT
TRBD2	TRBV9	-	TRBJ2-1	CASSDRTSRVNNEQFF	TGTGCCAGCAGTGATAGGACTAGCCGGGTGAACAATGAGCAGTTCTTC
-	TRBV10-3	-	TRBJ2-3	CAISKLSTDTQYF	TGTGCCATCAGCAAGCTCAGCACAGATACGCAGTATTTT
TRBD2	TRBV7-9	-	TRBJ2-4	CASSREGRAKNSQYF	TGTGCCAGCAGCCGAGAGGGGAGGGCCAAAAACAGTCAGTACTTC
TRBD1	TRBV29-1	-	TRBJ2-7	CSVESGQGPYEQYF	TGCAGCGTTGAATCAGGACAGGGTCCCTACGAGCAGTACTTC
-	TRBV5-1	-	TRBJ2-5	CASSLGVTGEGETQYF	TGCGCCAGCAGCTTGGGAGTGACAGGGGAGGGGGAGACCCAGTACTTC
-	TRBV18	few	TRBJ2-5	CASSRDGVGPQYF	TGTGCCAGCTCCCGGGATGGAGTAGGGCCCCAGTACTTC
-	TRBV11-3	-	TRBJ2-1	CASSPRMGDEQFF	TGTGCCAGCAGCCCAAGAATGGGAGATGAGCAGTTCTTC
-	TRBV9	-	TRBJ2-2	CASSVPEDKGFSTGELFF	TGTGCCAGCAGCGTCCCAGAGGATAAGGGGTTCAGCACCGGGGAGCTGTTTTTT
TRBD1	TRBV2	-	TRBJ2-5	CASNRQGREETQYF	TGTGCCAGCAATCGACAGGGAAGGGAAGAGACCCAGTACTTC
TRBD2	TRBV30	-	TRBJ2-1	CAWSVGRDSGRRMRYNEQFF	TGTGCCTGGAGTGTAGGTCGGGATAGCGGGAGAAGAATGAGGTACAATGAGCAGTTCTTC
-	TRBV27	-	TRBJ2-1	CASSSIGEVRDYPYNEQFF	TGTGCCAGCAGTTCAATCGGGGAGGTTAGAGACTACCCCTACAATGAGCAGTTCTTC
TRBD2	TRBV4-1	-	TRBJ2-7	CASSQAFLAGVSYEQYF	TGCGCCAGCAGCCAAGCGTTCCTAGCGGGCGTTTCCTACGAGCAGTACTTC
TRBD1	TRBV5-4	-	TRBJ1-3	CASSSGTGGMLAGNTIYF	TGTGCCAGCAGCTCCGGGACAGGGGGTATGCTGGCTGGAAACACCATATATTTT
TRBD2	TRBV10-3	-	TRBJ2-5	CAIRARPGLAGGNQGETQYF	TGTGCCATCAGGGCCCGTCCGGGACTAGCGGGAGGAAACCAAGGGGAGACCCAGTACTTC
-	TRBV21-1	-	TRBJ1-1	CANTGVGTEAFF	TGTGCCAACACCGGGGTTGGCACTGAAGCTTTCTTT
TRBD2	TRBV2	-	TRBJ2-3	CASLIKPGLALSTDTQYF	TGTGCCAGCTTAATAAAACCGGGACTAGCATTAAGCACAGATACGCAGTATTTT
-	TRBV28	-	TRBJ1-5	CASSLPAGGRVNQPQHF	TGTGCCAGCAGTTTACCCGCGGGAGGGCGGGTCAATCAGCCCCAGCATTTT